The clone carrying this T cell receptor beta chain was recorded a few times. This entry comes from a study of T cells in tuberculosis. Study-wide context: Sequenced TCRs come from CD1B-GMM tetramer-binding T cells. Study results and limitations: The stringent gate may have excluded weak CD1B-GMM tetramer binders.

TCR-alpha and TCR-beta chains were sequenced unpaired. TCRdb's copy holds only in-frame clones and misses some; the assay was immunoSEQ multiplex PCR. Of roughly 59,000 clones in the sample, 81% were seen once. Per germline, CDR1 MNHEY and CDR2 SMNVEV (reference sequence). V dropped 3 bases and J dropped 5; count of bases not matched to a gene: 6. The CDR3 consists of 16 residues. Sorting used thawed, overnight-rested PBMC stained with anti-CD3, a viability dye and GMM-loaded CD1B tetramer. CD1B tetramers were loaded with Rhodococcus equi-derived C32 glucose monomycolate. PBMC for tetramer sorting were first depleted of CD14-expressing monocytes.

This chain joins TRBV27 and TRBJ2-1; 11 bases are a match to TRBD2. Sequenced material: CD1b-GMM tetramer-negative cells sorted from PBMCs. This TCR was recovered from an adult woman with latent tuberculosis. CDR3 sequence reads: CASSFVGLAGNNEQFF. Here the CDR3 DNA reads TGTGCCAGCAGTTTCGTCGGACTAGCGGGCAACAATGAGCAGTTCTTC.